This T cell receptor beta chain was identified during a study of regulatory T cells in long-lasting Graves disease (dated by TCRdb to the early 2020s). Notes on the research overall: In the newly diagnosed Graves' disease group, patients had been taking antithyroid drugs for less than 3 months. This study used TCR sequencing and RNA sequencing of peripheral blood to compare persistent Graves' disease patients against newly diagnosed Graves' disease patients. The study was conducted in China and was registered as a clinical trial. A total of some 35 samples underwent TCR sequencing: some 13 from persistent and about 20 from newly diagnosed Graves' disease patients.

Summary of the overall study and its limitations: Because the primary lesion, thyroid tissue, could not be accessed, the study looked at peripheral blood alone. Preferential use of TRBV28, TRBJ1-2 and TRBJ2-5 was observed in persistent disease, whereas TRBV20-1 and TRBJ2-1 were favored in newly diagnosed disease. Sequencing and analysis were limited to the TCR beta chain. Patients with persistent disease shared more public clonotypes (about 2,700) than newly diagnosed patients did (roughly 970). Persistent Graves' disease patients showed lower TCR Shannon entropy and fewer highly expanded clones than newly diagnosed patients, suggesting clonal expansion. The small sample size was acknowledged by the authors as a limitation that may reduce accuracy.

Taken with the paper, the label for time point translates to: newly diagnosed GD, antithyroid drugs for less than 3 months. For both TCR sequencing and RNA sequencing, RNA was extracted from PBMCs using TRIzol. Graves' disease was diagnosed according to American Thyroid Association guidelines. Patients were recruited from an endocrinology department in Xi'an, China. Each patient gave about 9.1 milliliters of peripheral blood, collected in an EDTA anticoagulant tube. Ficoll Paque Plus density gradient separation was used to isolate PBMCs, and no further T cell sorting was done. RNA quality was checked with an Agilent 2100 Bioanalyzer and agarose gel, and concentration with a NanoDrop 2000. This clonotype was found many times. The antigen it binds to is not known. The junction does not match germline at one end; this may be a read error. The germline V gene encodes CDR1 KGHDR and CDR2 SFDVKD. The CDR3 measures 12 amino acids from cysteine to phenylalanine. Solely the CDR3 DNA is kept, with 36 bases framed from the first base.

The library was obtained by multiplex PCR. The sample was run on an Illumina HiSeq 4000. TCR beta libraries were built with iRepertoire HTBI primers and Arm-PCR amplification of CDR3 regions. Gel purification was performed on PCR products prior to sequencing. On the study's bioinformatics: A total of 62 TRBV and approximately 15 TRBJ segments were identified across samples and were used for gene usage analysis of CDR3 amino acid clonotypes. COPE and FqMerger were used to merge the filtered high-quality paired reads into contigs. BLAST was used to align contigs to IMGT TRBV, TRBD and TRBJ reference genes, with CDR3 defined following IMGT. Highly expanded clones were defined as clonotypes with a frequency above 0.1%. Repertoire diversity was measured by Shannon entropy, and V-J evenness by the Gini coefficient. A clonotype found in more than one individual was treated as public. Using fastp trimming at Q25 and MiXCR clonotype assembly, TCRdb reanalyzed the public sequencing data and kept in-frame beta chains. Rows with one shared CDR3 protein collapse into an entry with the most common genes and DNA. For this entry, the V and J calls and clone size follow TCRdb and not the study's own pipeline. The sample contains about 420,000 distinct CDR3 sequences, roughly 17% of them found a single time. The ten most abundant clones make up around a quarter of the sample.

The same data also contributed to another study, on T cells in Graves' hyperthyroidism and ophthalmopathy. According to the second study: Stable Graves' hyperthyroidism was defined as the absence of progression to ophthalmopathy over 18 months of follow-up. The hyperthyroidism patients were between 18 and 65 years old and newly diagnosed, with a disease duration of less than 2 months. Any patient with an uncontrolled infection, another autoimmune disease, pregnancy or lactation was excluded. Clinical symptoms, serum thyroxine and TRAb, thyroid ultrasound, and orbital computed tomography formed the basis for the diagnoses. The first round of RT-PCR for the TCR CDR3 was performed with the HTBI primer set and the Qiagen OneStep RT-PCR kit. Most expanded thyroid clonotypes (frequency above 0.001) were also detected in blood, suggesting blood repertoires may reflect thyroid immune responses. In cross-validation, a model built on a 13 V-J signature told ophthalmopathy apart from stable hyperthyroidism with over 85% sensitivity and roughly 81% specificity, and in testing the same model reached 80%/75%. During validation, the model predicted progression to ophthalmopathy a median of about 6.3 months ahead of onset, with more than 55% sensitivity and 72% to 80% specificity. To identify distinguishing TCR V-J signatures, a discovery cohort of 100 or so patients was used, comprising roughly 45 with Graves' ophthalmopathy and around 57 with stable Graves' hyperthyroidism. An independent validation cohort of some 18 hyperthyroidism patients and over 15 patients who later progressed to ophthalmopathy tested prospective prediction of ophthalmopathy. For training and testing, the 100 or so patients in the discovery cohort were randomly divided in a 7:3 ratio. In roughly six Graves' hyperthyroidism patients, the study also compared T-cell repertoires from thyroid tissue with T-cell repertoires from blood. After blood sampling, hyperthyroidism patients were treated with methimazole at a starting dose of 30 mg daily, and ophthalmopathy patients were treated with high-dose intravenous methylprednisolone. The libraries were constructed in a second round of multiplex PCR and then size-selected and purified. Paired-end sequencing of the libraries was performed with 100 bp reads on an Illumina HiSeq2000. SOAPnuke was used to process the raw data, removing reads that contained adapters or uncalled bases, had a mean Phred below 15, or lacked an exact match to the constant primer or identifier. COPE v1.2.5 was used to merge the high-quality paired reads, and each unique nucleotide sequence was defined as a clonotype. MiTCR v1.1 was used to align the clonotypes against IMGT TRBV, TRBD and TRBJ reference segments. The analysis was restricted to V-J combinations with a frequency above 0.0001, which together covered just over 98% of the repertoires. A TCS score was defined as the ratio between F50 (clonal expansion) and ExV (chaos), using BLOSUM62-based TCRdist between CDR3 peptides within each V-J. Welch's t-statistics and random forest reduced around 520 V-J features to 13, which were used in a naive Bayes classifier (R e1071). No statistical method was used to set the sample size in advance, and investigators knew the group allocation. According to the paper, TCR Vbeta CDR3 sequencing was carried out on over 130 peripheral blood samples, which came from over 40 ophthalmopathy, 75 to 80 hyperthyroidism and around 17 progressor patients.

The TCR comes from a woman aged 18-35 years with Graves disease. Donor details come from another sample of the same person, matched by shared clones. The sample consisted of peripheral blood mononuclear cells (PBMCs), taken at new diagnosis, from a patient treated with antithyroid drugs. Recombination connected TRBV24-1 to TRBJ2-1, and 10 junction bases match TRBD2. The DNA sequence is as follows: TGTGCCACCAGTGGGTCTAGCGGGGGAAGGGTCTTC. Translated, it reads CATSGSSGGRVF.